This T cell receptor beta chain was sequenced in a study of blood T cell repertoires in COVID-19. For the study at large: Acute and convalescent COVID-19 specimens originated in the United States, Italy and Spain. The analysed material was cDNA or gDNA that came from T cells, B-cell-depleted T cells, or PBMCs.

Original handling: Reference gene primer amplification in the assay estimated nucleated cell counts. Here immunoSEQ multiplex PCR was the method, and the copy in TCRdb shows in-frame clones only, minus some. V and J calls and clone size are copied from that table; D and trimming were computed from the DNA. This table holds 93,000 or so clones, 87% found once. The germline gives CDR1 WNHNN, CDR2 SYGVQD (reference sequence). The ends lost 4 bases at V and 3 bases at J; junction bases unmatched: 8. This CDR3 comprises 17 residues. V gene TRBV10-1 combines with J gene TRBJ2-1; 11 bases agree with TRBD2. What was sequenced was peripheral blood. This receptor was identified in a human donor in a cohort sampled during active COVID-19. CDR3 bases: TGCGCCAGCAGTGCTAGTCTAGCGGGAGGTGGCTACAATGAGCAGTTCTTC. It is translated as CASSASLAGGGYNEQFF.